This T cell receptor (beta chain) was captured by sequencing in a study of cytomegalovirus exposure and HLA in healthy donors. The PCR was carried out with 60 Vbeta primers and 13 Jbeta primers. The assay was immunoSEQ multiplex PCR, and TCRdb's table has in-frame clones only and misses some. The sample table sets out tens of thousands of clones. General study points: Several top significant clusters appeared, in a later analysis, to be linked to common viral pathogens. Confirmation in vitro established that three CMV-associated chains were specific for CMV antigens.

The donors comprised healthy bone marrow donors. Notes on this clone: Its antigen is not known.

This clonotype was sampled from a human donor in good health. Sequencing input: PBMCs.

Written as DNA, the CDR3 is TGTGCCAGCAGCCCTGCCGTGGGGGCCACTGAAGCTTTCTTT. It yields the protein CASSPAVGATEAFF. The chain is built from TRBV7-3 and TRBJ1-1, with D maybe TRBD1 (6 bases). V was pared by 5 bases and J by 4 bases, with 14 bases between. Germline assignment: CDR1 SGHTA and CDR2 FQGTGA. The CDR3 has 14 amino acids.